Sequencing of this T cell receptor (beta chain) was carried out in a study of lymphopenia after photon versus proton radiotherapy. Regarding the study as a whole: Only patients who died were analyzed for survival; proton advantage is unproven. Post-nadir diversity loss with photons came from oligoclonal expansion, particularly CD8+ Temra cells. Relative stability marked proton patients; photon patients lost diversity and naive cells.

Details on this clone: Its matching antigen is unknown.

Germline CDR1 LNHDA, CDR2 SQIVND (reference sequence). This CDR3 contains 17 residues. V trimming: 1 base; J trimming: 5 bases; junction bases outside the gene matches: 8. Generated by immunoSEQ multiplex PCR, the TCRdb table keeps only in-frame clones and is missing some. This table has 25,000 to 30,000 clones, roughly 80% appearing once. The chain links TRBV19 to TRBJ2-3, with TRBD2 identical over 11 bases. This clonotype was obtained from a woman in her forties or fifties with pancreatic cancer. Sequencing was performed on peripheral blood, taken from a patient treated with photon-based radiotherapy. The CDR3 DNA follows: TGTGCCAGTAGTATAGTCGTACTAGCGGGAGTTAAAGATACGCAGTATTTT. Encoded protein: CASSIVVLAGVKDTQYF.